This passage covers 3 T cell receptor beta chains from one sample sequenced in a study of tumor-infiltrating lymphocytes in localized non-small cell lung cancer. Using immunoSEQ multiplex PCR, the repertoire was profiled, and TCRdb retains in-frame clones only, with some absent. The data show more than 12,000 clones, with roughly 75% seen just once and roughly 23% held by the top ten. Sequenced sample: uninvolved lung tissue not adjacent to the tumor. The receptors here all came from a human donor with non-small cell lung cancer.

The V and J genes are TRBV5-8 and TRBJ1-2; D is unclear. CDR1 is SGHTS, CDR2 YDEGEE, per germline. The CDR3 totals 12 residues. V lost 1 base and J 7 bases, leaving 8 bases between the germline ends. The CDR3 loop is CASSLRRSGYTF. DNA of the CDR3: TGTGCCAGCAGCTTGCGGCGTTCTGGCTACACCTTC.

V is TRBV7-3 and J is TRBJ1-1; TRBD1 is a possible D gene (6 bases). V shed 3 bases and J shed 1 base, with 9 bases lying between them. Germline CDR1 reads SGHTA; CDR2 reads FQGTGA. This CDR3 region has 14 residues. CDR3 sequence reads: CASSFTGQNTEAFF. In DNA form, the CDR3 reads TGTGCCAGCAGCTTCACGGGACAGAACACTGAAGCTTTCTTT.

V is TRBV28 and J is TRBJ2-4, with a weak D call TRBD1 (6 bases). Trimming stripped 3 bases from V and 6 bases from J, with 6 bases between. Germline CDR1 is MDHEN and CDR2 is SYDVKM. CDR3 length: 12 amino acids. CDR3 loop: CASSLDRNIQYF. CDR3 coding DNA: TGTGCCAGCAGTTTGGACAGAAACATTCAGTACTTC. Full variable domain (rest looked up from reference TRBV28 and TRBJ2-4): DVKVTQSSRYLVKRTGEKVFLECVQDMDHENMFWYRQDPGLGLRLIYFSYDVKMKEKGDIPEGYSVSREKKERFSLILESASTNQTSMYLCASSLDRNIQYFGAGTRLSVL.